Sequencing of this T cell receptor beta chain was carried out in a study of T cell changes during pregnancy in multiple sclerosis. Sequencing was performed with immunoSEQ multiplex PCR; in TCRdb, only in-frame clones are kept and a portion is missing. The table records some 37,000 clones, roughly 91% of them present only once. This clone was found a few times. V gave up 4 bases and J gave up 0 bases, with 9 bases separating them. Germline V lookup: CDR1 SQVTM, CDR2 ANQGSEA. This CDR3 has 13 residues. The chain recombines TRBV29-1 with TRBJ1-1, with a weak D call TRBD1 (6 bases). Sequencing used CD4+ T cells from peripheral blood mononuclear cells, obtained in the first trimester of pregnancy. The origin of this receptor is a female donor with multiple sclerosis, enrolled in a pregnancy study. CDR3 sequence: CSVGGQMNTEAFF. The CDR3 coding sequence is TGCAGCGTTGGCGGACAGATGAACACTGAAGCTTTCTTT. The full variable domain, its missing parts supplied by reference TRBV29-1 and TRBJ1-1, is SAVISQKPSRDICQRGTSLTIQCQVDSQVTMMFWYRQQPGQSLTLIATANQGSEATYESGFVIDKFPISRPNLTFSTLTVSNMSPEDSSIYLCSVGGQMNTEAFFGQGTRLTVV.